The 4 T cell receptor beta chains listed next were all sequenced from one sample in a study of blood T cell repertoires in COVID-19. The method was immunoSEQ multiplex PCR; TCRdb's version includes in-frame clones alone and lacks a portion of them. Among about 330,000 clones listed, roughly 90% were seen once. The specimen was peripheral blood. Receptors originate from a man aged 25-40 years with COVID-19, enrolled during active disease.

This sequence joins TRBV27 and TRBJ1-2; D is possibly TRBD1 (5 bases). Germline values: CDR1 MNHEY, CDR2 SMNVEV (reference sequence). The CDR3 is made up of 14 amino acids. The germline V and J ends were trimmed by 7 bases and 7 bases, with 19 bases remaining between them. CDR3 residues: CASTIRPGGGGYTF. CDR3 coding DNA: TGTGCCAGCACTATCCGACCCGGGGGAGGTGGCTACACCTTC.

The chain joins TRBV7-2 to TRBJ1-3; no definite D call. This CDR3 has 16 amino acids. V was shortened by 1 base and J by 0 bases, with 10 bases between the two germline ends. The germline V gene has CDR1 SGHTA and CDR2 FQGNSA. CDR3 in amino acids: CASSLGAMFSGNTIYF. The DNA for the CDR3 is TGTGCCAGCAGCTTAGGGGCTATGTTCTCTGGAAACACCATATATTTT.

A remark on this clone: Germline is not matched at one junction end, which may reflect a read error. The chain links TRBV11-3 to TRBJ2-5; 9 nucleotides align to TRBD1. CDR3 size: 13 residues. Germline V gives CDR1 SGHNT, CDR2 YENEEA. CDR3: CASSLDGGQGQNF. CDR3 bases: TGTGCCAGCAGCTTAGATGGGGGACAGGGTCAGAACTTC.

V usage is TRBV18 and J usage is TRBJ1-6; the D is unclear. Deletions cut 3 bases from V and 5 bases from J, with 5 bases between. The CDR3 loop spans 13 amino acids. Per germline, CDR1 KGHSH and CDR2 LQKENI. CDR3 region: CASSPDNNSPLHF. In nucleotides, the CDR3 is TGTGCCAGCTCACCTGACAATAATTCACCCCTCCACTTT.